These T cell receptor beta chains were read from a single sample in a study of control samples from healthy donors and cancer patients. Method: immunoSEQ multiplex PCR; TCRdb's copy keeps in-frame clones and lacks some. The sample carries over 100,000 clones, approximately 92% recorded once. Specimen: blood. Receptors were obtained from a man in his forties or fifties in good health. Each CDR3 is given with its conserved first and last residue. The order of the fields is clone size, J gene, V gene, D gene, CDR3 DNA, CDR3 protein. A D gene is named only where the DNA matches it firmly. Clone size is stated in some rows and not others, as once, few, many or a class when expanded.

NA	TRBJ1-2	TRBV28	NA	TGTGCCACCCCCAATAGACGGAACTATGGCTACACCTTC	CATPNRRNYGYTF
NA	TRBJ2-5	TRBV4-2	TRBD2	TGTGCCAGCAGCCAAGCTAGCGGGAAAGAGACCCAGTACTTC	CASSQASGKETQYF
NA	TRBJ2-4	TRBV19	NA	TGTGCCAGTAGTATGCGTAACGGTGGAAACATTCAGTACTTC	CASSMRNGGNIQYF
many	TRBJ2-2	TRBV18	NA	TGTGCCAGCTCACCACAGGGGGCCGGGGAGCTGTTTTTT	CASSPQGAGELFF
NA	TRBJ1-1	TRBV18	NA	TGTGCCAGCTCTGCAACAGTGCAAATGAACACTGAAGCTTTCTTT	CASSATVQMNTEAFF
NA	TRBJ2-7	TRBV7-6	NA	TGTGCCAGCAGCTTAGGGTCGACGGGGGCTCGAGGGGAGCAGTACTTC	CASSLGSTGARGEQYF
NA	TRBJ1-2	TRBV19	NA	TGTGCCAGTAGGCGTCATGACGGGCCCGTCTTC	CASRRHDGPVF
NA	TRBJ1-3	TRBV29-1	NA	TGCAGCGTTGAAGGGTCGGGGCTCTCTGGAAACACCATATATTTT	CSVEGSGLSGNTIYF
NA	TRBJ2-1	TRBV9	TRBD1	TGTGCCAGCAGTGAGGGACAGGTACAGTACAATGAGCAGTTCTTC	CASSEGQVQYNEQFF
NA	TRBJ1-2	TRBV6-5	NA	TGTGCCAGCAGTTACGGACAAATGGGTGGCTACACCTTC	CASSYGQMGGYTF
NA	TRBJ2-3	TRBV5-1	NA	TGCGCCAGCAGCTTTAATCCAGGAGATACGCAGTATTTT	CASSFNPGDTQYF
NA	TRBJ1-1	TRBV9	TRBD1	TGTGCCAGCAGCGTGACAGGGCGCACTGAAGCTTTCTTT	CASSVTGRTEAFF
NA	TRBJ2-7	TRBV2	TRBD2	TGTGCCAGCAGTGACGTCCCGGGGCGAACGGGGGGGCAGTACTTC	CASSDVPGRTGGQYF
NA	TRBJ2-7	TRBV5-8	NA	TGTGCCAGCAGCTTGGCCATCACCAACGAGCAGTACTTC	CASSLAITNEQYF
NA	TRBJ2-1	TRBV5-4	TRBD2	TGTGCCAGCAGCTATACTAGCGGGGGTCCCGATGAGCAGTTCTTC	CASSYTSGGPDEQFF
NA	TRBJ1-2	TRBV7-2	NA	TGTGCCAGCAGCTTACGACAGGATTCTGGCTACACCTTC	CASSLRQDSGYTF
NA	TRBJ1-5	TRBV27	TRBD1	TGTGCCAGCAGCCCGGGGACAGGGGGTGGTCAGCCCCAGCATTTT	CASSPGTGGGQPQHF
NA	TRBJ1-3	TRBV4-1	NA	TGCGCCAGCAGCCGGACGGAAAGCTCTGGAAACACCATATATTTT	CASSRTESSGNTIYF
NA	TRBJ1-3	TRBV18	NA	TGTGCCAGCTCACGGGAATCCTCTGGAAACACCATATATTTT	CASSRESSGNTIYF
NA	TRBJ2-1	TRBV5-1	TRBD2	TGCGCCAGCAGCTCCGGGACTAGCGGGCACAATGAGCAGTTCTTC	CASSSGTSGHNEQFF
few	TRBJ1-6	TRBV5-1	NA	TGCGCCAGCAGCTTGGAGTTGGGGGACTCCTATAATTCACCCCTCCACTTT	CASSLELGDSYNSPLHF
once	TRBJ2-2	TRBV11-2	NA	TGTGCCAGCAGCTTCGCGGGACCCCATTCCGGGGAGCTGTTTTTT	CASSFAGPHSGELFF
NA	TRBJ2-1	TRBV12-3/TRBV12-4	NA	TGTGCCGGCAGAGGGGGGAACAATGAGCAGTTCTTC	CAGRGGNNEQFF
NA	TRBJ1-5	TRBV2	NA	TGTGCCAGCAGTGAAACAGGGAGGGACCAGCCCCAGCATTTT	CASSETGRDQPQHF
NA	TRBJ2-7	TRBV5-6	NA	TGTGCCAGCAGCTTGACAACGGTTACCTACGAGCAGTACTTC	CASSLTTVTYEQYF
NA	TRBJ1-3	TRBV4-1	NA	TGCGCCAGCAGCCGGCCCCTGACTAGATATTACGGGACTGGAAACACCATATATTTT	CASSRPLTRYYGTGNTIYF
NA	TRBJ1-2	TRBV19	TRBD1	TGTGCCAGTAGGAATCAGGGGGACCGCTATGGCTACACCTTC	CASRNQGDRYGYTF
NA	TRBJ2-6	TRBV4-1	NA	TGCGCCAGCAGCCAAGAGCGAGGAGAACAGGCCAACGTCCTGACTTTC	CASSQERGEQANVLTF
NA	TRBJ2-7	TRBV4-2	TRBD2	TGTGCCAGCAGCCAAAGGCGGGGGGCTTCCTACGAGCAGTACTTC	CASSQRRGASYEQYF
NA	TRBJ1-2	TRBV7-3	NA	TGTGCCAGCAGCTTAGGAGGTTGGGAAGGCTACACCTTC	CASSLGGWEGYTF
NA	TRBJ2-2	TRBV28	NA	TGTGCCAGCAGTTTGACGTCAGGACCCACCGGGGAGCTGTTTTTT	CASSLTSGPTGELFF
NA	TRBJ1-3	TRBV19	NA	TGTGCCAGTAGCCGGGGGGAGATGCCTGGAAACACCATATATTTT	CASSRGEMPGNTIYF
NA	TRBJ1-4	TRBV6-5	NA	TGTGCCAGCAGCGACGACAAGTTTGCTAATGAAAAACTGTTTTTT	CASSDDKFANEKLFF
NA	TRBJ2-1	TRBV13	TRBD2	TGTGCCAGCAGTCTGAACGGCCTCGGGACTAGCGGGGGGGTTGAGCAGTTCTTC	CASSLNGLGTSGGVEQFF
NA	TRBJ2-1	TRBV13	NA	TGTGCCAGCAGCTTAGGCCGGGGGAATGAGCAGTTCTTC	CASSLGRGNEQFF
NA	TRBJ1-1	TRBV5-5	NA	TGTGCCAGCAGCCCGGGGGGGTTGCGCACTGAAGCTTTCTTT	CASSPGGLRTEAFF
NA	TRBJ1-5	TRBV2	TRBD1	TGTGCCAGCAGTGAAGCGCGGGACAGGCTTCAGCATTTT	CASSEARDRLQHF
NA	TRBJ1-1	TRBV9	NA	TGTGCCAGCTCCCGCGGGTTGAACACTGAAGCTTTCTTT	CASSRGLNTEAFF
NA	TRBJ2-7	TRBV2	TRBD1	TGTGCCAGCAGTGACTACAGGGGAGAGGACGAGCAGTACTTC	CASSDYRGEDEQYF
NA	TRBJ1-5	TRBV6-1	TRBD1	TGTGCCAGCAGGGAAGGACAGGGGTTCAATCAGCCCCAGCATTTT	CASREGQGFNQPQHF
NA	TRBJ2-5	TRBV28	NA	TGTGCCAGCAGTCAGGGGGGCGAGGGGCCCCGGTGGGAGACCCAGTACTTC	CASSQGGEGPRWETQYF
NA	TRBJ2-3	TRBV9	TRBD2	TGTGCCAGCAGCGCGCACGGGGGGGCGGGTCGGACAGATACGCAGTATTTT	CASSAHGGAGRTDTQYF
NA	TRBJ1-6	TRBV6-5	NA	TGTGCCAGCACCCTTCTGGGGGGTCGTTCACCCCTCCACTTT	CASTLLGGRSPLHF
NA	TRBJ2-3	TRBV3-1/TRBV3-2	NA	TGTGCCAGCAGCCAAGATGCCAGGGGCGTAGATACGCAGTATTTT	CASSQDARGVDTQYF
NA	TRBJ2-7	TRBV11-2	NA	TGTGCCAGCAGCCCCCGTCCACTCCCCTACGAGCAGTACTTC	CASSPRPLPYEQYF
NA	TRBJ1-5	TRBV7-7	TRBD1	TGTGCTAGCAGCCTGCCTCGGACAGGGACCCTATATAGCAATCAGCCCCAGCATTTT	CASSLPRTGTLYSNQPQHF
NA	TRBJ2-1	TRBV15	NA	TGTGCCACCAGCAGTGAACCGGGATCTAGGTACAATGAGCAGTTCTTC	CATSSEPGSRYNEQFF
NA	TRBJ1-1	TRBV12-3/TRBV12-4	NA	TGTGCCAGCAGTTTTCGGGGGAACACTGAAGCTTTCTTT	CASSFRGNTEAFF
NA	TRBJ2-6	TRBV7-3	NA	TGTGCCAGCAGCTTAACGGGGGCTATCTCTGGGGCCAACGTCCTGACTTTC	CASSLTGAISGANVLTF
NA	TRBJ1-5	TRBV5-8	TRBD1	TGTGCCAGCAGCTTTCAGGGGGCAGGTCATCAGCCCCAGCATTTT	CASSFQGAGHQPQHF
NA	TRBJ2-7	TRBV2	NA	TGTGCCAGCAGTGATTGGTCTGGGCCCCTCGAGCAGTACTTC	CASSDWSGPLEQYF
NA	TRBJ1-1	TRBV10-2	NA	TGCGCCAGCAGGCCGTCGGGGGGAGGGACTGAAGCTTTCTTT	CASRPSGGGTEAFF